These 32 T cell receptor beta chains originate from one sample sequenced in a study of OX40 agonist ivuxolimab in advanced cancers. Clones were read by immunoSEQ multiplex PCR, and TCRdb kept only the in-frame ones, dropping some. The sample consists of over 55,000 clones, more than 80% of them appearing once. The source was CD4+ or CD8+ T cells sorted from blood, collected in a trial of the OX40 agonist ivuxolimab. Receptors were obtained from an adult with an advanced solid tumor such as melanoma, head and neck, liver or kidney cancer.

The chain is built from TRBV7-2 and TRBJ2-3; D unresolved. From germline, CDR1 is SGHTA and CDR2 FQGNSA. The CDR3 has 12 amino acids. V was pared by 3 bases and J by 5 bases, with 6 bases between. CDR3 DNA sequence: TGTGCCAGCAGCTTCAGTCGAGATACGCAGTATTTT. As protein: CASSFSRDTQYF.

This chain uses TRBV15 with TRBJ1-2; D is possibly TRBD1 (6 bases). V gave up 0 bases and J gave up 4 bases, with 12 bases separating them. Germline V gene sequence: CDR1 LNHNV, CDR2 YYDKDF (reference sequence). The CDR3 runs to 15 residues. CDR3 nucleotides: TGTGCCACCAGCAGAGATGTGGGGGGCGCCTATGGCTACACCTTC. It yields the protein CATSRDVGGAYGYTF.

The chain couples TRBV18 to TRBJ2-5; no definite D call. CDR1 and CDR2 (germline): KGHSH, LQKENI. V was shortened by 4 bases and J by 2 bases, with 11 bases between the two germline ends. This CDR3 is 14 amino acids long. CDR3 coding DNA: TGTGCCAGCTCACTGACTGTCACTCAAGAGACCCAGTACTTC. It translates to CASSLTVTQETQYF.

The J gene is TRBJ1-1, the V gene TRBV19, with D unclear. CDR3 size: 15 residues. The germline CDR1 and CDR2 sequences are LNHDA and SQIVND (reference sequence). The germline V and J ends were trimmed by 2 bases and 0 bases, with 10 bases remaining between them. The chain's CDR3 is CASSIWPSMNTEAFF. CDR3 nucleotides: TGTGCCAGTAGTATATGGCCCTCTATGAACACTGAAGCTTTCTTT.

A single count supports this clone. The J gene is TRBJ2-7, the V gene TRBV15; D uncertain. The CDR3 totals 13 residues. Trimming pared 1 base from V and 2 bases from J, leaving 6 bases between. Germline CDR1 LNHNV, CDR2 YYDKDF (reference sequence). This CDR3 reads CATSRGTTYEQYF. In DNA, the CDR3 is TGTGCCACCAGCAGAGGAACAACCTACGAGCAGTACTTC. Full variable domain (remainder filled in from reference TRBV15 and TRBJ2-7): DAMVIQNPRYQVTQFGKPVTLSCSQTLNHNVMYWYQQKSSQAPKLLFHYYDKDFNNEADTPDNFQSRRPNTSFCFLDIRSPGLGDTAMYLCATSRGTTYEQYFGPGTRLTVT.

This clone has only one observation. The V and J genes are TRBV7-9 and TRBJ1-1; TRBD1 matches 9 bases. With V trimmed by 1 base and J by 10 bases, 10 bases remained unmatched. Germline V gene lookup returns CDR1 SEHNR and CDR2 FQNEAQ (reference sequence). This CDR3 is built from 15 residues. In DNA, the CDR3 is TGTGCCAGCAGCTTAGAGGAGACAGGGGGGCTTAGAGCTTTCTTT. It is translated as CASSLEETGGLRAFF.

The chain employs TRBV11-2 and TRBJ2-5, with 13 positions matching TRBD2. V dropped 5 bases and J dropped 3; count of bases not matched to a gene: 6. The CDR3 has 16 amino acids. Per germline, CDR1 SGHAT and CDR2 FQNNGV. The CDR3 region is CASSPPGLAGEETQYF. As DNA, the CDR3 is TGTGCCAGCAGCCCACCCGGACTAGCGGGGGAAGAGACCCAGTACTTC.

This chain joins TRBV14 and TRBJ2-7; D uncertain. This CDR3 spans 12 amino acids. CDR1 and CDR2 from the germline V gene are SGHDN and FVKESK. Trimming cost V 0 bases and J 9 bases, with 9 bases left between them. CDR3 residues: CASSQDGRTQYF. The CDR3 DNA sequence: TGTGCCAGCAGCCAAGATGGCCGGACGCAGTACTTC.

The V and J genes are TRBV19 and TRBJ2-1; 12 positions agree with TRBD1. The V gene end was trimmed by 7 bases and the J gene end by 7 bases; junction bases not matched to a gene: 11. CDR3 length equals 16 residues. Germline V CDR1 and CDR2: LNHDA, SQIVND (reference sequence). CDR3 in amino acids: CASTRRGQGARNEQFF. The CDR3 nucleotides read TGTGCCAGTACCCGAAGGGGACAGGGGGCAAGGAATGAGCAGTTCTTC.

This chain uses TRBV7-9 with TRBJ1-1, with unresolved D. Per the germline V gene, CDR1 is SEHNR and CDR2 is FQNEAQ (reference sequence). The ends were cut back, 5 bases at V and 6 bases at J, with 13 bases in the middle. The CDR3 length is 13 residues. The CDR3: CASSLLVEPEAFF. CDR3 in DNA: TGTGCCAGCAGCCTGTTGGTAGAACCTGAAGCTTTCTTT.

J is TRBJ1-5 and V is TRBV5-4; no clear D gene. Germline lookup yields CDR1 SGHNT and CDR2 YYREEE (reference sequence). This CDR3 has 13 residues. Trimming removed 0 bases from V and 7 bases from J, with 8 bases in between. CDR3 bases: TGTGCCAGCAGCTTGGGGGTGGGACAGCCCCAGCATTTT. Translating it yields CASSLGVGQPQHF.

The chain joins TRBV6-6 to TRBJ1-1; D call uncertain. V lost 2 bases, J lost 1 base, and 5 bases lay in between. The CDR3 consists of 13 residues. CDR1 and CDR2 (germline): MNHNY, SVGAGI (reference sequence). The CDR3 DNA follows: TGTGCCAGCAGTTACGGGTGGAACACTGAAGCTTTCTTT. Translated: CASSYGWNTEAFF.

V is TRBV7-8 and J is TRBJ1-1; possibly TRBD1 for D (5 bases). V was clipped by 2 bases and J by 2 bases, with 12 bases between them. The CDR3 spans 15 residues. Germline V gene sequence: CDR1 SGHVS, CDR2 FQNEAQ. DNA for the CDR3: TGTGCCAGCAGCTTATTTGGGACGGCCAACACTGAAGCTTTCTTT. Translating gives CASSLFGTANTEAFF.

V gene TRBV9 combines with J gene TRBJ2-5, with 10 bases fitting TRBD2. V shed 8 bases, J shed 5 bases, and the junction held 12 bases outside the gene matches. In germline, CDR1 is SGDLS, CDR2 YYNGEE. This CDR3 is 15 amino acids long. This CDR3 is CASSTAGGPVETQYF. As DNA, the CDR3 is TGTGCCAGTTCAACAGCGGGAGGGCCAGTTGAGACCCAGTACTTC.

CDR3 sequence: CASSVTENTGELFF. The DNA for the CDR3 is TGTGCCAGCAGTGTCACAGAGAACACCGGGGAGCTGTTTTTT. The V and J genes are TRBV2 and TRBJ2-2; D uncertain. Germline CDR1 is SNHLY and CDR2 is FYNNEI. The V gene lost 4 bases and the J gene lost 1 base, with 7 bases spanning the gap. CDR3 size: 14 residues.

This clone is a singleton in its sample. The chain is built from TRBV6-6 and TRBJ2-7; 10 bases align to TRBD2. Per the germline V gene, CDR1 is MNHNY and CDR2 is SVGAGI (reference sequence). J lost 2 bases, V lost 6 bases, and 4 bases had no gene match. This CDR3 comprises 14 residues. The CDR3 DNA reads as TGTGCCAGCAGCCTAGCGGGAGTTCCCTACGAGCAGTACTTC. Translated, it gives CASSLAGVPYEQYF.

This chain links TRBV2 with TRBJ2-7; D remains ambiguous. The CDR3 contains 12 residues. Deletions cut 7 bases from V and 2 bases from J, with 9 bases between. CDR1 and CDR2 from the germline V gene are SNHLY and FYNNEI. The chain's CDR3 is CASTNRPYEQYF. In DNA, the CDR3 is TGTGCCAGCACGAACAGACCCTACGAGCAGTACTTC. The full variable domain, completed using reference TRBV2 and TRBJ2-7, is EPEVTQTPSHQVTQMGQEVILRCVPISNHLYFYWYRQILGQKVEFLVSFYNNEISEKSEIFDDQFSVERPDGSNFTLKIRSTKLEDSAMYFCASTNRPYEQYFGPGTRLTVT.

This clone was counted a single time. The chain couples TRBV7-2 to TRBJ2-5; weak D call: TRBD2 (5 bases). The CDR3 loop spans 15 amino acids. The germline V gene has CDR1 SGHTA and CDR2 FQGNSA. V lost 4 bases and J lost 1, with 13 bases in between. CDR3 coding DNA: TGTGCCAGCAGCTCCGAGGGTGGTGGCCAAGAGACCCAGTACTTC. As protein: CASSSEGGGQETQYF.

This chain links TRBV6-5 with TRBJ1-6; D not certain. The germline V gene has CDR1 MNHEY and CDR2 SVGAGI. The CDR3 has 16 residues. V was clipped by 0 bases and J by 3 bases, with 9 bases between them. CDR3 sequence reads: CASSYSMSNYNSPLHF. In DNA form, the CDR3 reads TGTGCCAGCAGTTACTCGATGAGTAACTATAATTCACCCCTCCACTTT.

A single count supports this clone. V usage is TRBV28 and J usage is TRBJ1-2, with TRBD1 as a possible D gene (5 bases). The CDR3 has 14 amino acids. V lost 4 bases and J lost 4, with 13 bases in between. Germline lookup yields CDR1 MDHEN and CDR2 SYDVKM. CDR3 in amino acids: CASSSWKGTYGYTF. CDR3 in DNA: TGTGCCAGCAGTTCTTGGAAAGGGACCTATGGCTACACCTTC.

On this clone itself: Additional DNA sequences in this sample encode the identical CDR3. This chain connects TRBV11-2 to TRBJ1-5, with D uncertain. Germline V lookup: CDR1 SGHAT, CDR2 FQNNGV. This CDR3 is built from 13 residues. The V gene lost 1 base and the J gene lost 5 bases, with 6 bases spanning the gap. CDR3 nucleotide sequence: TGTGCCAGCAGCTTAGTTCAGGATCAGCCCCAGCATTTT. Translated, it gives CASSLVQDQPQHF.

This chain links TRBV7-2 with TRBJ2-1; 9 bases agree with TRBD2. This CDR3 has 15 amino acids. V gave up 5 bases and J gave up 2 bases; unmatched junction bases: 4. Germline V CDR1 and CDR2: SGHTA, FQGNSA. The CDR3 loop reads CASSASGGPYNEQFF. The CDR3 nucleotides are TGTGCCAGCAGCGCGAGCGGGGGGCCCTACAATGAGCAGTTCTTC.

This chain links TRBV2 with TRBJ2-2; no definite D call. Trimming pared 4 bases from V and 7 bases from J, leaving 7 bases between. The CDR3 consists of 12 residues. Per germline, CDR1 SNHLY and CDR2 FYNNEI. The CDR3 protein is CASSGMVGELFF. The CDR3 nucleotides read TGTGCCAGCAGTGGGATGGTCGGGGAGCTGTTTTTT. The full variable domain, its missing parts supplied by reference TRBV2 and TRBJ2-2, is EPEVTQTPSHQVTQMGQEVILRCVPISNHLYFYWYRQILGQKVEFLVSFYNNEISEKSEIFDDQFSVERPDGSNFTLKIRSTKLEDSAMYFCASSGMVGELFFGEGSRLTVL.

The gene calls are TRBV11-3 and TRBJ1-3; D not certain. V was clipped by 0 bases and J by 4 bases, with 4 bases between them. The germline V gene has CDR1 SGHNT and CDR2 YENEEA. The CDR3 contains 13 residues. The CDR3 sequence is CASSLEYGNTIYF. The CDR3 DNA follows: TGTGCCAGCAGCTTAGAGTACGGAAACACCATATATTTT.

This chain's CDR3 is CASSVLGAQPQHF. The CDR3 DNA reads TGTGCCAGTAGCGTACTCGGAGCTCAGCCCCAGCATTTT. The chain combines TRBV19 with TRBJ1-5; D unresolved. Trimming shortened V by 6 bases and J by 6 bases, and 12 bases separated the two germline ends. CDR1 is LNHDA and CDR2 is SQIVND in the germline V gene (reference sequence). The CDR3 runs to 13 residues.

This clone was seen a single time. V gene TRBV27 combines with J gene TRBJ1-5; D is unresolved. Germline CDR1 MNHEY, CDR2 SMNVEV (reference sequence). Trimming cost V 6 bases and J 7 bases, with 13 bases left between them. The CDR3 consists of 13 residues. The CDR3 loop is CASRRVRDQPQHF. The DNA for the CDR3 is TGTGCCAGCAGGAGGGTAAGAGACCAGCCCCAGCATTTT.

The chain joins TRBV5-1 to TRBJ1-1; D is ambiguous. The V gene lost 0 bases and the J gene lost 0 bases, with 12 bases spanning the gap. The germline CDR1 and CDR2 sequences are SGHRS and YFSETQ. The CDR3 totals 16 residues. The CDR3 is CASSLEGLLMNTEAFF. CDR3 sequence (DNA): TGCGCCAGCAGCTTGGAGGGTCTGTTAATGAACACTGAAGCTTTCTTT.

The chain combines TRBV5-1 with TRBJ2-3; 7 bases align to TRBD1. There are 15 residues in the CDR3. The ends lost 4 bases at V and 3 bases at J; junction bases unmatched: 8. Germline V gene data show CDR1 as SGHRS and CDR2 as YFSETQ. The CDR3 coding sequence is TGCGCCAGCAGCATAGGGGGCGGTCGTACAGATACGCAGTATTTT. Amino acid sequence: CASSIGGGRTDTQYF.

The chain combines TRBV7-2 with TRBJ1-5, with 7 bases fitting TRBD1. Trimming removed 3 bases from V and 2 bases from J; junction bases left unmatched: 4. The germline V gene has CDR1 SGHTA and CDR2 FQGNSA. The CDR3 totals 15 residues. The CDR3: CASSLRQGRNQPQHF. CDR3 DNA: TGTGCCAGCAGCTTGCGACAGGGTCGCAATCAGCCCCAGCATTTT.

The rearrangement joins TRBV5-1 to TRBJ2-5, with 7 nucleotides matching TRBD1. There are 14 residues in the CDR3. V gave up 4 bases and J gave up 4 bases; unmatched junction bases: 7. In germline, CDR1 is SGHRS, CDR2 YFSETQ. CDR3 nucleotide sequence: TGCGCCAGCAGCCTCCAAGGGGGCGGAGAGACCCAGTACTTC. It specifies CASSLQGGGETQYF.

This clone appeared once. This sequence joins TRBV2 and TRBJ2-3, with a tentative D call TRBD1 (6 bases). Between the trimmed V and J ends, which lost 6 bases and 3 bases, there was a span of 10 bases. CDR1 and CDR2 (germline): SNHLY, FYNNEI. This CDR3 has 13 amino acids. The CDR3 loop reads CASRYQGTDTQYF. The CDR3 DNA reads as TGTGCCAGCAGATACCAGGGGACAGATACGCAGTATTTT.

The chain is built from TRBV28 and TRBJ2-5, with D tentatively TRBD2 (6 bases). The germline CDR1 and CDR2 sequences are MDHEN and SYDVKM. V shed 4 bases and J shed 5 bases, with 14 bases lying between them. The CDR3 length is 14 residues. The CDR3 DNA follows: TGTGCCAGCAGTTGGGGAACTAGCCCGGAGACCCAGTACTTC. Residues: CASSWGTSPETQYF.